What follows describes a single TCR beta chain. These data are taken from a study of control samples from healthy donors and cancer patients. Germline CDR1 and CDR2: MNHEY and SMNVEV (reference sequence). This CDR3 has 15 residues. V was shortened by 2 bases and J by 5 bases, with 13 bases between the two germline ends. Method: immunoSEQ multiplex PCR; TCRdb's copy keeps in-frame clones and lacks some. The table includes about 150,000 clones, 85% to 95% detected once. The sequence came from a man aged 55-75 years with colorectal cancer. The chain joins TRBV27 to TRBJ2-1; maybe TRBD1 (6 bases). Sequenced input: PBMCs. In DNA form, the CDR3 reads TGTGCCAGCAGTTTAAGGGGGATATTAAACAATGAGCAGTTCTTC. Translated, it gives CASSLRGILNNEQFF.